The 23 T cell receptor beta chains in this list originate from one sample, sequenced in a study of CD8 T cells in ankylosing spondylitis. TCRdb reprocessed the 5' RACE reads with MiXCR, giving one entry per CDR3 protein. The table lists a few hundred thousand distinct CDR3 sequences, around 20% of them singletons. The sample consisted of blood, either unsorted or a sorted T cell fraction (not recorded which). The receptor set was obtained from a female donor with ankylosing spondylitis or in good health (not recorded which).

This clonotype was seen ten or more times. The gene calls are TRBV25-1 and TRBJ1-1, with D tentatively TRBD1 (5 bases). Looked up from germline, CDR1 is MGHDK and CDR2 is SYGVNS. The CDR3 has 12 residues. Between the trimmed V and J ends, which lost 7 bases and 5 bases, there was a span of 11 bases. The CDR3 DNA sequence: TGTGCCAGCATAGGGGATAGGACTGAAGCTTTCTTT. Its protein product is CASIGDRTEAFF.

The J gene is TRBJ2-7, the V gene TRBV7-8, with D perhaps TRBD1 (6 bases). Germline V lookup: CDR1 SGHVS, CDR2 FQNEAQ. The CDR3 runs 14 residues. The DNA of the CDR3 is TGTGCGACTACCGACGGACAGAGGATGAACGAGCAGTACTTC. Amino acid sequence: CATTDGQRMNEQYF.

This clonotype was recorded many times. The genes are TRBV12-3 or TRBV12-4 and TRBJ2-3; 9 bases match TRBD1. Trimming at V came to 7 bases and at J to 4 bases, leaving 12 bases not matched to a gene. The CDR3 contains 16 residues. The CDR3 DNA sequence: TGTGCCAGCAAAACCGGGACAGGGAATGAGGCAGATACGCAGTATTTT. As protein: CASKTGTGNEADTQYF.

This chain uses TRBV2 with TRBJ2-6; D is unresolved. Trimming stripped 6 bases from V and 0 bases from J, with 12 bases between. Germline V lookup: CDR1 SNHLY, CDR2 FYNNEI. The CDR3 totals 16 residues. CDR3 sequence: CASSSYSSSGANVLTF. Here the CDR3 DNA reads TGTGCCAGCAGCTCTTACAGTTCCTCTGGGGCCAACGTCCTGACTTTC. Drawing the rest from reference TRBV2 and TRBJ2-6, the complete variable domain is EPEVTQTPSHQVTQMGQEVILRCVPISNHLYFYWYRQILGQKVEFLVSFYNNEISEKSEIFDDQFSVERPDGSNFTLKIRSTKLEDSAMYFCASSSYSSSGANVLTFGAGSRLTVL.

This clonotype was seen repeatedly, ten times or more. This chain connects TRBV12-3 or TRBV12-4 to TRBJ1-2; TRBD1 might be the D (5 bases). The CDR3 loop spans 13 amino acids. Deletions cut 4 bases from V and 9 bases from J, with 15 bases between. The CDR3 DNA reads as TGTGCCAGCAGTTCCCATTTACAGGTCCGCTACACCTTC. Amino acids: CASSSHLQVRYTF.

This chain joins TRBV7-8 and TRBJ1-6; D possibly corresponds to TRBD1 (5 bases). Germline V lookup: CDR1 SGHVS, CDR2 FQNEAQ. V lost 5 bases and J lost 6, with 20 bases in between. The CDR3 length is 17 residues. CDR3 coding DNA: TGTGCCAGCAGCGCTAGGGAGACGTGGGGCCCTAATTCACCCCTCCACTTT. Its protein product is CASSARETWGPNSPLHF.

This clonotype has more than one count but fewer than ten. This chain links TRBV20-1 with TRBJ2-2; D gene unclear. The V and J ends lost 3 bases and 1 base respectively, with 0 bases between them. The germline gives CDR1 DFQATT, CDR2 SNEGSKA (reference sequence). This CDR3 has 11 residues. Here the CDR3 DNA reads TGCAGTGCTAGGAACACCGGGGAGCTGTTTTTT. Translation gives CSARNTGELFF.

The V and J genes are TRBV5-5 and TRBJ1-5, with 10 bases matching TRBD1. This CDR3 comprises 18 residues. The germline CDR1 and CDR2 sequences are SGHKS and YYEKEE (reference sequence). V lost 2 bases to trimming and J lost 2 bases; unmatched junction nucleotides: 10. In nucleotides, the CDR3 is TGTGCCAGCAGCTTTGGGGGACAGGGGATCGTGGGCAATCAGCCCCAGCATTTT. Its translation is CASSFGGQGIVGNQPQHF.

This chain links TRBV7-8 with TRBJ1-1; weak D call: TRBD1 (5 bases). Trimming took off 1 base at V and 11 bases at J, with 11 bases between the two ends. The germline V gene encodes CDR1 SGHVS and CDR2 FQNEAQ. The CDR3 length is 12 residues. CDR3 sequence (DNA): TGTGCCAGCAGCTTAGTTGACAGCAGGGCTTTCTTT. It is translated as CASSLVDSRAFF.

The CDR3 nucleotides read TGTGCCTGGTCGTTGGGAACAGCCTACGAGCAGTACTTC. Protein: CAWSLGTAYEQYF. The chain has TRBV30 and TRBJ2-7; no reliable D call. The CDR3 totals 13 residues. The V and J ends lost 5 bases and 2 bases respectively, with 13 bases between them. Germline V CDR1 and CDR2: GTSNPN, SVGIG (reference sequence). Looking up the rest from reference TRBV30 and TRBJ2-7 gives the full variable domain: SQTIHQWPATLVQPVGSPLSLECTVEGTSNPNLYWYRQAAGRGLQLLFYSVGIGQISSEVPQNLSASRPQDRQFILSSKKLLLSDSGFYLCAWSLGTAYEQYFGPGTRLTVT.

This clonotype was seen more than once but under ten times. The J gene is TRBJ2-7, the V gene TRBV12-3 or TRBV12-4, with 11 bases lining up with TRBD2. Germline trimming cut 6 bases from V and 4 bases from J; bases unmatched to any gene: 8. The CDR3 loop spans 15 amino acids. This chain's CDR3 is CASSLPTSGSYEQYF. For the CDR3, the DNA is TGTGCCAGCAGCCTCCCAACTAGCGGGAGTTACGAGCAGTACTTC.

This clonotype was seen only a few times. The chain couples TRBV12-3 or TRBV12-4 to TRBJ2-7, with a possible D match to TRBD2 (6 bases). The ends were cut back, 2 bases at V and 3 bases at J, with 14 bases in the middle. There are 15 residues in the CDR3. The CDR3 protein is CASSLTGVRSYEQYF. CDR3 bases: TGTGCCAGCAGTTTAACGGGAGTCAGGAGCTACGAGCAGTACTTC.

This clonotype appeared a few times. J is TRBJ1-4 and V is TRBV10-3; possibly TRBD1 for D (5 bases). The germline V gene has CDR1 ENHRY and CDR2 SYGVKD. V lost 6 bases and J 8 bases, leaving 19 bases between the germline ends. There are 15 residues in the CDR3. This CDR3 reads CAISDPGTMEEKLFF. The DNA for the CDR3 is TGTGCCATCAGCGACCCAGGGACGATGGAAGAAAAACTGTTTTTT.

This clonotype was seen more than once but under ten times. The V call is TRBV20-1, the J call TRBJ2-5, with D tentatively TRBD1 (6 bases). V was cut by 2 bases and J by 5 bases, with 18 bases left in between. Germline lookup yields CDR1 DFQATT and CDR2 SNEGSKA (reference sequence). The CDR3 has 15 residues. In nucleotides, the CDR3 is TGCAGTGCTAGACCTAAAACAGGGCTCGAGGAGACCCAGTACTTC. Protein product: CSARPKTGLEETQYF.

The rearrangement links TRBV6-2 or TRBV6-3 to TRBJ2-1; TRBD2 matches at 9 bases. Germline V CDR1 and CDR2: MNHEY, SVGEGT. The V and J ends lost 6 bases and 7 bases, in that order; junction bases with no gene match: 10. The CDR3 is 15 residues long. The CDR3 nucleotides are TGTGCCAGCAGCCGTAGCGGGAGAGGAACGAATGAGCAGTTCTTC. Protein product: CASSRSGRGTNEQFF.

This chain connects TRBV29-1 to TRBJ2-3; D is unclear. Trimming took 6 bases from V and 1 from J, leaving 5 bases between them. This CDR3 has 11 amino acids. Germline values: CDR1 SQVTM, CDR2 ANQGSEA. The CDR3 coding sequence is TGCAGCGTGGCAGGCACAGATACGCAGTATTTT. It yields the protein CSVAGTDTQYF.

The J gene is TRBJ2-7, the V gene TRBV27; 7 bases line up with TRBD1. Germline V CDR1 and CDR2: MNHEY, SMNVEV (reference sequence). CDR3 length: 18 residues. V dropped 5 bases and J dropped 3; count of bases not matched to a gene: 19. The CDR3 region has the DNA TGTGCCAGCAGTCACTCGACCCCCGGGTCCGGGACAGTCTACGAGCAGTACTTC. It specifies CASSHSTPGSGTVYEQYF.

This clonotype occurred a few times. V gene TRBV29-1 combines with J gene TRBJ1-2; D not certain. The V and J ends lost 5 bases and 4 bases respectively, with 5 bases between them. The germline V gene has CDR1 SQVTM and CDR2 ANQGSEA. The CDR3 loop spans 10 amino acids. CDR3: CSVSSYGYTF. CDR3 sequence (DNA): TGCAGCGTTTCAAGCTATGGCTACACCTTC.

The chain combines TRBV5-5 with TRBJ1-2, with D tentatively TRBD1 (5 bases). The germline V gene has CDR1 SGHKS and CDR2 YYEKEE (reference sequence). CDR3 length: 13 amino acids. The V end lost 2 bases, the J end lost 2 bases, and 7 bases lay between the germline ends. The CDR3, as DNA: TGTGCCAGCAGCTTTGCAGGGAACTATGGCTACACCTTC. Protein product: CASSFAGNYGYTF.

The table lists this clonotype with a few counts. The chain joins TRBV12-3 or TRBV12-4 to TRBJ2-3, with D hard to call. The length of the CDR3 is 12 residues. The V end was cut by 2 bases, the J end by 9 bases, with 9 bases between. The CDR3 bases are TGTGCCAGCAGTTTAAAGGTTCCCACGCAGTATTTT. Translation: CASSLKVPTQYF.

This clonotype was recorded only once. The rearrangement uses TRBV20-1 and TRBJ2-1; 8 bases are a match to TRBD2. The V gene's germline CDR1 is DFQATT and CDR2 SNEGSKA (reference sequence). This CDR3 has 15 residues. Trimming cost V 3 bases and J 8 bases; bases outside gene matches: 12. CDR3 bases: TGCAGTGCTAGCCGCATGCAGCGGGAGAGGGATGAGCAGTTCTTC. This gives the protein CSASRMQRERDEQFF.

This clonotype turned up a few times. The gene calls are TRBV12-5 and TRBJ1-2, with D perhaps TRBD1 (5 bases). CDR3 size: 14 residues. The germline V gene has CDR1 LGHNT and CDR2 FRNRAP. V lost 2 bases and J lost 4, with 11 bases in between. The CDR3 nucleotides are TGTGCTAGTGGTTTGTCGGGGGGGACCTATGGCTACACCTTC. Its translation is CASGLSGGTYGYTF. The full variable domain, rest sourced from reference TRBV12-5 and TRBJ1-2, is DARVTQTPRHKVTEMGQEVTMRCQPILGHNTVFWYRQTMMQGLELLAYFRNRAPLDDSGMPKDRFSAEMPDATLATLKIQPSEPRDSAVYFCASGLSGGTYGYTFGSGTRLTVV.

The chain has TRBV5-5 and TRBJ2-7; perhaps TRBD2 as D (5 bases). The CDR3 has 16 residues. CDR1 SGHKS and CDR2 YYEKEE come from the germline V gene (reference sequence). V dropped 1 base and J dropped 5 bases, with 19 bases sitting between them. CDR3 in amino acids: CASSLFSTTRPNEQYF. In nucleotides, the CDR3 is TGTGCCAGCAGCTTGTTCTCGACTACTAGACCCAACGAGCAGTACTTC.